The next 16 T cell receptor beta chains were all read from a single sample in a study of blood T cell repertoires in COVID-19. Clones were read by immunoSEQ multiplex PCR, and TCRdb kept only the in-frame ones, dropping some. The sample shows a few hundred thousand clones, more than 75% of them seen only once. The sample comprised peripheral blood. These receptor sequences come from a woman aged 35 to 49 who had recovered from COVID-19.

This clone was counted between two and nine times. The CDR3 here is CATSRDYPYEQYV. The CDR3 coding sequence is TGTGCCACCAGCAGGGACTACCCGTACGAGCAGTACGTC. This sequence joins TRBV15 and TRBJ2-7; D is possibly TRBD2 (6 bases). The CDR3 is made up of 13 amino acids. The V gene lost 3 bases and the J gene lost 4 bases, with 10 bases spanning the gap. CDR1 LNHNV and CDR2 YYDKDF come from the germline V gene (reference sequence).

The CDR3 region is CASSPRVSPYEQYF. The CDR3 coding sequence is TGCGCCAGCAGCCCCCGGGTCAGCCCCTACGAGCAGTACTTC. The rearrangement links TRBV5-1 to TRBJ2-7; D gene uncertain. With 4 bases removed from V and 2 bases from J, the gap between germline ends came to 13 bases. This CDR3 is 14 amino acids long. Germline CDR1 and CDR2: SGHRS and YFSETQ.

This sequence joins TRBV7-2 and TRBJ1-2, with 7 bases fitting TRBD1. V was clipped by 10 bases and J by 3 bases; unmatched bases: 5. Germline CDR1 is SGHTA and CDR2 is FQGNSA. The CDR3 is 12 amino acids. The CDR3 is CATTGADYGYTF. The CDR3, as DNA: TGTGCCACCACAGGGGCGGACTATGGCTACACCTTC.

The CDR3 loop reads CASSLRRASGNTIYF. The DNA for the CDR3 is TGTGCCAGCAGCTTACGCAGGGCGAGCGGAAACACCATATATTTT. This chain connects TRBV7-2 to TRBJ1-3; the D gene is possibly TRBD1 (5 bases). V was shortened by 2 bases and J by 4 bases, with 12 bases between the two germline ends. CDR3 size: 15 residues. From germline, CDR1 is SGHTA and CDR2 FQGNSA.

V gene TRBV18 combines with J gene TRBJ2-5; the D gene is possibly TRBD1 (7 bases). This CDR3 contains 13 residues. Trimming shortened V by 1 base and J by 7 bases, and 10 bases separated the two germline ends. The V gene's germline CDR1 is KGHSH and CDR2 LQKENI. The CDR3 nucleotides read TGTGCCAGCTCACCACGGCAGGGGGGGACCCAGTACTTC. Translation: CASSPRQGGTQYF. The variable domain in full, with the rest retrieved from reference TRBV18 and TRBJ2-5, is NAGVMQNPRHLVRRRGQEARLRCSPMKGHSHVYWYRQLPEEGLKFMVYLQKENIIDESGMPKERFSAEFPKEGPSILRIQQVVRGDSAAYFCASSPRQGGTQYFGPGTRLLVL.

This chain connects TRBV2 to TRBJ2-7; 12 bases agree with TRBD1. CDR3 size: 17 residues. Germline V CDR1 and CDR2: SNHLY, FYNNEI. V dropped 6 bases and J dropped 3; count of bases not matched to a gene: 12. The CDR3 sequence: CASRDGTGGPTDYEQYF. The CDR3 nucleotides are TGTGCCAGCAGGGACGGGACAGGGGGCCCCACCGACTACGAGCAGTACTTC.

This clone appeared a few times. The CDR3 is CASSLYHPGVAGVGTGELFF. CDR3 bases: TGTGCCAGCAGCTTATACCACCCCGGGGTAGCGGGAGTTGGCACCGGGGAGCTGTTTTTT. The V and J genes are TRBV7-6 and TRBJ2-2, with 9 bases aligning to TRBD2. Germline V gene sequence: CDR1 SGHVS, CDR2 FNYEAQ. This CDR3 region has 20 residues. With 2 bases clipped from V and 4 bases from J, the junction kept 17 bases outside the gene matches.

Turning to this clone: Other DNA sequences within the sample encode an identical CDR3. The chain joins TRBV12-3 or TRBV12-4 to TRBJ2-2; 7 bases are a match to TRBD2. The ends lost 6 bases at V and 6 bases at J; junction bases unmatched: 4. The CDR3 extends over 13 amino acids. CDR3 bases: TGTGCCAGCAGCCCCCGGGGGGCCGGGGAGCTGTTTTTT. This gives the protein CASSPRGAGELFF.

This sequence joins TRBV10-3 and TRBJ2-7; D may be TRBD1 (5 bases). V lost 0 bases to trimming and J lost 1 base, with 16 bases between them. The CDR3 consists of 17 residues. Germline V lookup: CDR1 ENHRY, CDR2 SYGVKD. The chain's CDR3 is CAISESSPGQGSYEQYF. In DNA form, the CDR3 reads TGTGCCATCAGTGAGTCGAGCCCAGGGCAAGGTTCCTACGAGCAGTACTTC.

The chain employs TRBV30 and TRBJ1-3, with D hard to call. Germline CDR1 GTSNPN, CDR2 SVGIG (reference sequence). This CDR3 has 14 residues. Trimming pared 5 bases from V and 4 bases from J, leaving 15 bases between. For the CDR3, the DNA is TGTGCCTGGGGGTCCGCGGGAAAAGGAAACACCATATATTTT. Its protein product is CAWGSAGKGNTIYF.

The V call is TRBV5-1, the J call TRBJ2-3, with D possibly being TRBD1 (7 bases). The V end lost 4 bases, the J end lost 4 bases, and 13 bases lay between the germline ends. The CDR3 is 14 residues long. The germline V gene encodes CDR1 SGHRS and CDR2 YFSETQ. As DNA, the CDR3 is TGCGCCAGCAGCGGGCAGGGGGGCGCAGATACGCAGTATTTT. This translates into CASSGQGGADTQYF.

About this clone: Other DNA sequences within the sample encode an identical CDR3. The chain couples TRBV6-5 to TRBJ1-2, with D perhaps matching TRBD1 (6 bases). The V end was cut by 2 bases, the J end by 6 bases, with 10 bases between. This CDR3 has 13 amino acids. CDR1 is MNHEY, CDR2 SVGAGI, per germline. CDR3 sequence: CASSYGGLDGYTF. In DNA, the CDR3 is TGTGCCAGCAGTTACGGGGGCCTTGATGGCTACACCTTC.

The gene calls are TRBV27 and TRBJ2-5; D may be TRBD1 (5 bases). Germline loops: CDR1 MNHEY, CDR2 SMNVEV (reference sequence). V was shortened by 6 bases and J by 4 bases, with 15 bases between the two germline ends. The CDR3 runs to 14 residues. The CDR3 coding sequence is TGTGCCAGCAGCCCCCCAGGGCTCCTAGAGACCCAGTACTTC. Protein sequence: CASSPPGLLETQYF.

The V and J genes are TRBV5-1 and TRBJ1-1; a weak D match, TRBD1 (5 bases). CDR1 and CDR2 from the germline V gene are SGHRS and YFSETQ. The ends were cut back, 2 bases at V and 0 bases at J, with 14 bases in the middle. CDR3 length: 16 amino acids. The CDR3 reads CASSFPGGGMNTEAFF. Written as DNA, the CDR3 is TGCGCCAGCAGCTTCCCCGGGGGGGGGATGAACACTGAAGCTTTCTTT.

The gene calls are TRBV4-3 and TRBJ2-1, with TRBD2 matching over 11 bases. Looked up from germline, CDR1 is LGHNA and CDR2 is YSLEER. The V segment lost 9 bases and the J segment 4 bases; nucleotides outside the gene matches: 8. This CDR3 comprises 15 residues. CDR3 nucleotides: TGCGCCAGTACCCCGGGACTAGCGGTATACAATGAGCAGTTCTTC. This gives the protein CASTPGLAVYNEQFF.

The chain uses TRBV30 and TRBJ2-7, with 10 bases matching TRBD1. The V segment lost 3 bases and the J segment 4 bases; nucleotides outside the gene matches: 3. The CDR3 spans 13 residues. The V gene's germline CDR1 is GTSNPN and CDR2 SVGIG (reference sequence). CDR3 nucleotide sequence: TGTGCCTGGAGGAGGACAGGGGGGTACGAGCAGTACTTC. Translation gives CAWRRTGGYEQYF.